This T cell receptor (beta chain) was recovered during a study of identical twins. TCRdb re-called the 5' RACE reads with MiXCR, one entry per CDR3 protein. The sample consists of around 480,000 distinct CDR3 sequences, approximately 14% of them appearing once. Findings and caveats of the study: It was cross-sectional statistical analysis, not following the same donors, that the conclusions relied on. There was more out-of-frame TCR alpha sharing in monozygotic twins than models estimated.

This clonotype has only a few counts. What it recognizes is unknown. This CDR3 contains 15 residues. With V trimmed by 3 bases and J by 7 bases, 10 bases remained unmatched. Germline loops: CDR1 DFQATT, CDR2 SNEGSKA (reference sequence). Separately, the same data were catalogued under a study of yellow fever vaccine responses in identical twins. That work adds: Reportedly, twins' vaccine T cell responses looked partly convergent and partly personalized.

Sequencing was done on a sample of CD4+ T cells sorted from blood. The chain is built from TRBV20-1 and TRBJ2-3, with TRBD2 matching over 10 bases. The sequence came from a woman aged 18-29 years in good health. The DNA for the CDR3 is TGCAGTGCTAGCTTTCGTCCAGCGGGAGGGAATACGCAGTATTTT. It is translated as CSASFRPAGGNTQYF.